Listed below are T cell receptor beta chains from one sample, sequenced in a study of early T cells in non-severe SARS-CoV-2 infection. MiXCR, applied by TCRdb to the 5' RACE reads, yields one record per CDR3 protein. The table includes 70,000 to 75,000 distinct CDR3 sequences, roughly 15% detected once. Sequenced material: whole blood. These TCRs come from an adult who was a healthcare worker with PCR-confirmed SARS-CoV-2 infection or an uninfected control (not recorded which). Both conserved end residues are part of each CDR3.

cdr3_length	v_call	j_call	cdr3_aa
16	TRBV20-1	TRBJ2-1	CSAPALTSPAGNEQFF
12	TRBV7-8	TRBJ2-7	CASSLALGPKYF
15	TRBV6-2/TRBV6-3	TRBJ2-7	CASSYSGTSTYEQYF
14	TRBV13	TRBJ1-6	CASSFGDYNSPLHF
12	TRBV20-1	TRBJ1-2	CSAKGTVYGYTF
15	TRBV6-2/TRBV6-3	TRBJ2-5	CASRPILRVGETQYF
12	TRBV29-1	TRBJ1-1	CSVGGGSTEAFF
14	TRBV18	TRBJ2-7	CASSPTGTSYEQYF
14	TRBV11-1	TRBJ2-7	CASSPTRGRYEQYF
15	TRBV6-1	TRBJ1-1	CASRDTPKPGTEAFF
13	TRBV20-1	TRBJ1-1	CSAPKIMNTEAFF
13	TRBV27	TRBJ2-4	CATARQGDGFQYF
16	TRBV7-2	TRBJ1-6	CASSLVSDTGNSPLHF
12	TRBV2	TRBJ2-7	CASSEGGHEQYF
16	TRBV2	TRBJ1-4	CASSEADRRFNEKLFF
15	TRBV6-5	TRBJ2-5	CASSYRSGGQETQYF
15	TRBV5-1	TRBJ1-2	CASSTTTGSTYGYTF
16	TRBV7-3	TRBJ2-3	CASSSPTEGSSDTQYF
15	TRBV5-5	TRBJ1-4	CASSSDSLSNEKLFF
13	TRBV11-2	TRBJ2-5	CASSFGGQETQYF
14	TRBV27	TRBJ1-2	CASSLQTGGGGYTF
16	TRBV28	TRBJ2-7	CASSSTKGLTQGEQYF
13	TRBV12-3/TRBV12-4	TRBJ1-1	CASSLRLEFTAFF
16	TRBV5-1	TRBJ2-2	CASSSGGADFTGELFF
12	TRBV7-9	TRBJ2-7	CATGDGSYEQYF
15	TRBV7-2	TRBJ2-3	CASSLDKIRTDTQYF
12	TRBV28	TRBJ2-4	CASRSTKNIQYF
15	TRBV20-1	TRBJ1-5	CSASPRTGGNQPQHF
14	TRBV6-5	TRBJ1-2	CASRKPGTGDGYTF
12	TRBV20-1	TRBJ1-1	CSAEGARTEAFF
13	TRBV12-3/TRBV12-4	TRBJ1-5	CASSFRVQEPQHF
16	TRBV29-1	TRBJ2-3	CSVPYSGGARSDTQYF
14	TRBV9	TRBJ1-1	CASSGGLPNTEAFF
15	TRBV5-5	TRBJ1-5	CASSLEGRYNQPQHF
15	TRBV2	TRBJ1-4	CASSEWVSTGEKLFF
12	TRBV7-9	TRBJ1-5	CASSDAHQPQHF
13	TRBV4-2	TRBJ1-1	CASSQGRNTEAFF
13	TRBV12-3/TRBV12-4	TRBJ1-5	CASRTDLNQPQHF
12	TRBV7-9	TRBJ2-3	CASSPLPDTQYF
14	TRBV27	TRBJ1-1	CASSFNRLNTEAFF
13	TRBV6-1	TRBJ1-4	CASSMVGGEKLFF
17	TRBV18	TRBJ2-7	CASSPPDGTILTGEQYF
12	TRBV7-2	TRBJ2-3	CASSPQSDTQYF
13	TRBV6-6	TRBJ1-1	CASSITENTEAFF
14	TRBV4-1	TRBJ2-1	CASSQADRMNEQFF
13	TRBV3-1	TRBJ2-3	CASSQVGGGTQYF
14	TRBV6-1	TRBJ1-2	CASSGLQGGNGYTF
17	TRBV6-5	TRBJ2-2	CASSSPGTPSNTGELFF
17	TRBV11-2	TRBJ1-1	CASSLDPGRAMNTEAFF
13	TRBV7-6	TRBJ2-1	CASSSAGYNEQFF
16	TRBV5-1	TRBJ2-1	CASSSITAGAYNEQFF
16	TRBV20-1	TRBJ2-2	CSARDRERPRTGELFF
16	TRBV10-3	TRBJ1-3	CAISDLRQPSGNTIYF
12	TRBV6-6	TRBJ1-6	CASIGPNSPLHF